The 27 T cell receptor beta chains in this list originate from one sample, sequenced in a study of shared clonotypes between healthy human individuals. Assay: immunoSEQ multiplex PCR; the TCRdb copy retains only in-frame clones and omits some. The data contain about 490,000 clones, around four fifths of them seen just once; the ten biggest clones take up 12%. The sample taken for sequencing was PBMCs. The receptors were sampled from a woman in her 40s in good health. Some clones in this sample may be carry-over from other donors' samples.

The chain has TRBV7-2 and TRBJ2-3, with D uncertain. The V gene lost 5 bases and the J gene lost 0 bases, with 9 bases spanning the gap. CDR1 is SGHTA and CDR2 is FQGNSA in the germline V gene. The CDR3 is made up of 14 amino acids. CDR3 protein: CASSRDTSTDTQYF. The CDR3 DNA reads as TGTGCCAGCAGCCGTGACACAAGCACAGATACGCAGTATTTT.

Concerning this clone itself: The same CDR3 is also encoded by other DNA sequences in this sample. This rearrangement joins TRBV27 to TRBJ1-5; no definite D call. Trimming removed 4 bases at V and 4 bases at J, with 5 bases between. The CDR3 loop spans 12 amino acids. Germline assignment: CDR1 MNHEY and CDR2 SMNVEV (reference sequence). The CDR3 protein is CASSSRNQPQHF. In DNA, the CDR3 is TGTGCCAGCAGTTCCCGAAATCAGCCCCAGCATTTT.

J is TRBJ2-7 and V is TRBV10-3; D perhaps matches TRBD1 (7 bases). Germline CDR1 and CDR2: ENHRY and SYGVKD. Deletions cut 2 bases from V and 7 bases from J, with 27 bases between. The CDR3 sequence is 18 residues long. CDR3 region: CAISEGRGAPRPSWEQYF. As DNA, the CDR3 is TGTGCCATCAGTGAGGGCAGGGGGGCCCCTAGGCCCTCCTGGGAGCAGTACTTC.

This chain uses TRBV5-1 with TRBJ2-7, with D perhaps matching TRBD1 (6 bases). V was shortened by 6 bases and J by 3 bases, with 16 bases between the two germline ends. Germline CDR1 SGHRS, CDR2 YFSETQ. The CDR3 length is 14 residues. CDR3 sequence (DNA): TGCGCCAGCAAACGGGACACTTCTTTCTACGAGCAGTACTTC. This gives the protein CASKRDTSFYEQYF.

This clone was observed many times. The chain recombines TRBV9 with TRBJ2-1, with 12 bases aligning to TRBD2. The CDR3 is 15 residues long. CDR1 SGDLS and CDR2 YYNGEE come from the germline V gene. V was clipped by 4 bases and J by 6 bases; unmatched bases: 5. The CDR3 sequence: CASSPRTSGTNEQFF. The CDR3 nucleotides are TGTGCCAGCAGCCCCCGGACTAGCGGGACCAATGAGCAGTTCTTC.

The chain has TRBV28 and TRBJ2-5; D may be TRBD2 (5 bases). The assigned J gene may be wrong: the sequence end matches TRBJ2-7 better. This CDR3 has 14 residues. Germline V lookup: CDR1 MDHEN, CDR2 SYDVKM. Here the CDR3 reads CATRGVRAPYEQYF. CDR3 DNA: TGTGCCACCCGGGGAGTTCGGGCACCCTACGAGCAGTACTTC.

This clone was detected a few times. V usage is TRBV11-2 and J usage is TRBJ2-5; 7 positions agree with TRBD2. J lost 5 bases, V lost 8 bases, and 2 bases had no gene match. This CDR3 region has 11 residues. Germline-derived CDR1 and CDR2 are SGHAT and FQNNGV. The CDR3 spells CASGGEETQYF. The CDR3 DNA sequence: TGTGCCAGCGGGGGGGAGGAGACCCAGTACTTC.

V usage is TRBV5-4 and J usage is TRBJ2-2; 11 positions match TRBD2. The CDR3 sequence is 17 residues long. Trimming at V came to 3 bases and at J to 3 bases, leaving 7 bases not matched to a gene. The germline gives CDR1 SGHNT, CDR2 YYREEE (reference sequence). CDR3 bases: TGTGCCAGCAGCTCCCCCACTAGCGGGAGATACACCGGGGAGCTGTTTTTT. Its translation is CASSSPTSGRYTGELFF.

The CDR3: CSVESPGGGTVTEAFF. The DNA for the CDR3 is TGCAGCGTTGAAAGTCCGGGGGGAGGGACCGTCACTGAAGCTTTCTTT. The genes are TRBV29-1 and TRBJ1-1, with D maybe TRBD1 (5 bases). V shed 2 bases and J shed 4 bases, with 20 bases lying between them. The CDR3 consists of 16 residues. CDR1 and CDR2 (germline): SQVTM, ANQGSEA.

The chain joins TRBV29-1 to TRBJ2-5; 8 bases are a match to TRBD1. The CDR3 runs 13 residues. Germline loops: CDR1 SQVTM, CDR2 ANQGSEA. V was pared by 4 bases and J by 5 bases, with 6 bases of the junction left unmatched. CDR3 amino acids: CSVGRTGLETQYF. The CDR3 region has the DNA TGCAGCGTTGGCCGGACAGGGCTTGAGACCCAGTACTTC.

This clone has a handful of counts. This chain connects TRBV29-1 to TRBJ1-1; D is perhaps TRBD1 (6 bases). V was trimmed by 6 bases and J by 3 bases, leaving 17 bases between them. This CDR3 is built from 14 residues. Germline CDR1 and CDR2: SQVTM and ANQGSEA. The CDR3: CSVATGTSDTEAFF. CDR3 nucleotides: TGCAGCGTAGCCACAGGGACTTCGGACACTGAAGCTTTCTTT.

CDR3 in DNA: TGTGCCAGTAGGCCCGCCAGCCACTATGGCTACACCTTC. Protein: CASRPASHYGYTF. J is TRBJ1-2 and V is TRBV19; D unresolved. CDR1 and CDR2 (germline): LNHDA, SQIVND (reference sequence). This CDR3 has 13 amino acids. Trimming shortened V by 6 bases and J by 3 bases, and 11 bases separated the two germline ends.

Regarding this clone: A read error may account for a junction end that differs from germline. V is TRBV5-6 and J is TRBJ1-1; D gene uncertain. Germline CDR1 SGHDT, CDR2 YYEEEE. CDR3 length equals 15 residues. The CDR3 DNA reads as TGTGCCAGCAGCTTGGAATCCAGATCGAACACTGAAACTTTCTTT. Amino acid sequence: CASSLESRSNTETFF.

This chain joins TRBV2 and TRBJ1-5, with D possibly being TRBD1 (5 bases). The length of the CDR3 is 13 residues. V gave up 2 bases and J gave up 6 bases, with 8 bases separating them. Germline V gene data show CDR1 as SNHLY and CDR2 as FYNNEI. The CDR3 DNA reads TGTGCCAGCAGTGAATGGGGGGGTCAGCCCCAGCATTTT. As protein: CASSEWGGQPQHF.

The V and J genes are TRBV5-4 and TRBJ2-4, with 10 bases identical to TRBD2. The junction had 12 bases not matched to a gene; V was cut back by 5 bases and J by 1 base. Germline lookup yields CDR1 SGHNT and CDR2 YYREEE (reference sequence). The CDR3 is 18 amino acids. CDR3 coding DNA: TGTGCCAGCAGGCCCGGAGGAGCGGGAGGGCTCGCCAAAAACATTCAGTACTTC. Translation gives CASRPGGAGGLAKNIQYF.

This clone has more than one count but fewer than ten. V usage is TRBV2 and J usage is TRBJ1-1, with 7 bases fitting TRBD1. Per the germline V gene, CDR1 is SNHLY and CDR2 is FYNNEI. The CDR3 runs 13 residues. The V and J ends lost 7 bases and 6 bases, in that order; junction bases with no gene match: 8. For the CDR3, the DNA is TGTGCCAGCATGACAGGGCCAGGGGCTGAAGCTTTCTTT. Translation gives CASMTGPGAEAFF.

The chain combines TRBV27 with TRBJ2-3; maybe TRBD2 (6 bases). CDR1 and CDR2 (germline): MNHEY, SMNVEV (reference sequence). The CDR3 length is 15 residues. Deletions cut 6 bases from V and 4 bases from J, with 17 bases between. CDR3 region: CASRISGFSADTQYF. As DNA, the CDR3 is TGTGCCAGCAGGATAAGCGGGTTCAGCGCAGATACGCAGTATTTT.

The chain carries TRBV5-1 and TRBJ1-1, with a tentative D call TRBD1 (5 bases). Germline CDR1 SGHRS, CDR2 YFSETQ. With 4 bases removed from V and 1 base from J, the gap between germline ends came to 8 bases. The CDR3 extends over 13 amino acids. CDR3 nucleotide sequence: TGCGCCAGCAGCGTGACAGAGAACACTGAAGCTTTCTTT. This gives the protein CASSVTENTEAFF.

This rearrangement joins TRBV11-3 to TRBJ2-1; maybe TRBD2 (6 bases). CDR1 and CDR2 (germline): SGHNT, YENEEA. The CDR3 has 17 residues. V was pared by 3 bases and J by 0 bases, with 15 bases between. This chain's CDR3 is CASSFQVAVHSYNEQFF. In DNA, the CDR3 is TGTGCCAGCAGCTTTCAAGTAGCGGTTCACTCCTACAATGAGCAGTTCTTC.

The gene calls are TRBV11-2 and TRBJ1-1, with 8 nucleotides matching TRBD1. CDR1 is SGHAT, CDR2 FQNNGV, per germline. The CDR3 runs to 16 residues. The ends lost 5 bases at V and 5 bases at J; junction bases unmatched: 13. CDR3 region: CASSNPLRGPGTEAFF. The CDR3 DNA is TGTGCCAGCAGCAATCCCCTCAGGGGGCCAGGAACTGAAGCTTTCTTT.

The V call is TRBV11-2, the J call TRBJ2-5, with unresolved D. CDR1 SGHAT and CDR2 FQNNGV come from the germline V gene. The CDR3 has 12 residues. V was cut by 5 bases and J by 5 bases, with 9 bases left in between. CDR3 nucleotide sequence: TGTGCCAGCAGCCCCCTAGGGGAGACCCAGTACTTC. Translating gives CASSPLGETQYF.

The DNA for the CDR3 is TGTGCCAGCTCACCCCGGGTTTTATGGGACACTGAAGCTTTCTTT. This encodes CASSPRVLWDTEAFF. The chain joins TRBV18 to TRBJ1-1; no clear D. The CDR3 has 15 amino acids. V shed 3 bases and J shed 3 bases, with 14 bases lying between them. Per the germline V gene, CDR1 is KGHSH and CDR2 is LQKENI.

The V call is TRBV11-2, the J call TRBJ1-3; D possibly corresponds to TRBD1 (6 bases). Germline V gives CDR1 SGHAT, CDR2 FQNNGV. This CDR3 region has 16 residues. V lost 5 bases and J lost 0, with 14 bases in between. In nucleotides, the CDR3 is TGTGCCAGCAGCCGAGGACAGTTTGCCTCTGGAAACACCATATATTTT. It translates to CASSRGQFASGNTIYF. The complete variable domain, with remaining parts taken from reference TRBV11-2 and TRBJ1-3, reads EAGVAQSPRYKIIEKRQSVAFWCNPISGHATLYWYQQILGQGPKLLIQFQNNGVVDDSQLPKDRFSAERLKGVDSTLKIQPAKLEDSAVYLCASSRGQFASGNTIYFGEGSWLTVV.

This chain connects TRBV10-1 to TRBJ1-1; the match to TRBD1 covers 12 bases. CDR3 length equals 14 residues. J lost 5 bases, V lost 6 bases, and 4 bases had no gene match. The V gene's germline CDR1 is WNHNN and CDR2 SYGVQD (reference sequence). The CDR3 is CASSGDRGPTEAFF. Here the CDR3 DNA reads TGCGCCAGCAGCGGGGACAGGGGGCCAACTGAAGCTTTCTTT.

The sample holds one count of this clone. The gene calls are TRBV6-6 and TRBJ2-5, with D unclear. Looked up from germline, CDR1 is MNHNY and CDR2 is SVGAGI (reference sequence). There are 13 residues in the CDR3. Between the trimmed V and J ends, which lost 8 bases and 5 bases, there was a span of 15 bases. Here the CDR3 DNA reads TGTGCCAGCGGCTGGGGTCCCCAGGAGACCCAGTACTTC. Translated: CASGWGPQETQYF.

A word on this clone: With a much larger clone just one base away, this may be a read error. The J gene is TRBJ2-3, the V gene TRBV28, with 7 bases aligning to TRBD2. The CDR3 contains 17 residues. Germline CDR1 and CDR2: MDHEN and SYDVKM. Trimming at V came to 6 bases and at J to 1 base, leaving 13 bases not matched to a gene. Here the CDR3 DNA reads TGTGCCAGCAGAACGTGGGGAGGGAAAGGAGGCACAGATACGCAGTATTTT. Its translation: CASRTWGGKGGTDTQYF.

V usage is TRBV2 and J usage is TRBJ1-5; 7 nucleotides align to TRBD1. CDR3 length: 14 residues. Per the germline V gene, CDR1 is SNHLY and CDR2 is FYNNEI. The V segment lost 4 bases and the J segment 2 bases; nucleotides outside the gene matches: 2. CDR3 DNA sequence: TGTGCCAGCAGTGGACAGGGAGGCAATCAGCCCCAGCATTTT. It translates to CASSGQGGNQPQHF.